These 24 T cell receptor beta chains were sequenced from one sample in a study of regulatory T cells in long-lasting Graves disease. Arm-PCR of CDR3 regions and iRepertoire HTBI primers were used to build TCR beta libraries. MiXCR was run by TCRdb on the multiplex PCR reads, yielding one entry per CDR3 protein. The table includes 500,000 to 700,000 distinct CDR3 sequences, approximately 31% detected once. Time point specified: persistent/refractory GD, antithyroid drugs over 5 years with positive TRAb. Extracted PBMC RNA gave rise to the TCR library. Sequences were derived from peripheral blood mononuclear cells (PBMCs), sampled when the disease was refractory, from a patient treated with antithyroid drugs. The receptors come from a female donor with Graves disease.

This clonotype was counted a single time. This clone may be a read error of a much larger clone one base away. This CDR3 is CVSSYGVTYGYTF. CDR3 sequence (DNA): TGTGTCAGCAGTTACGGGGTTACCTATGGCTACACCTTC. V and J are TRBV6-9 and TRBJ1-2; unclear D gene. Germline CDR1 MNHGY, CDR2 SVAAGI. The CDR3 has 13 residues.

This clonotype has a handful of counts. The chain is built from TRBV28 and TRBJ1-4, with D unclear. This CDR3 is 14 amino acids long. V dropped 3 bases and J dropped 6 bases, with 11 bases sitting between them. Germline V gene lookup returns CDR1 MDHEN and CDR2 SYDVKM. This CDR3 reads CASSFVGSYEKLFF. The CDR3 bases are TGTGCCAGCAGTTTCGTCGGGTCATATGAAAAACTGTTTTTT.

This clonotype came up many times. The rearrangement uses TRBV11-2 and TRBJ2-4, with a possible D match to TRBD1 (6 bases). Deletions cut 1 base from V and 0 bases from J, with 13 bases between. The CDR3 length is 17 residues. The germline V gene has CDR1 SGHAT and CDR2 FQNNGV. For the CDR3, the DNA is TGTGCCAGCAGCTTAGCGGGACACCTCATAGCCAAAAACATTCAGTACTTC. Translation: CASSLAGHLIAKNIQYF.

Regarding this clonotype: A clone one base away is much larger, so this may be a read error. This chain uses TRBV6-1 with TRBJ2-7; TRBD2 matches 13 bases. V lost 7 bases and J lost 4; bases outside the gene matches: 7. This CDR3 has 15 residues. Germline-derived CDR1 and CDR2 are MNHNS and SASEGT. This CDR3 reads CASIWTSGSTYEQYF. In nucleotides, the CDR3 is TGTGCCAGCATTTGGACTAGCGGGAGTACGTACGAGCAGTACTTC.

Comments on this clonotype: The missing conserved phenylalanine or tryptophan at the end of this CDR3 makes a read error likely. CDR3 sequence reads: CASSKPHRGAGGQPQHL. CDR3 nucleotide sequence: TGTGCCAGTAGTAAGCCCCATCGGGGGGCAGGGGGTCAGCCCCAGCATCTT. The chain links TRBV19 to TRBJ1-5; 7 bases align to TRBD1. The ends lost 4 bases at V and 6 bases at J; junction bases unmatched: 15. The CDR3 sequence is 17 residues long. The germline CDR1 and CDR2 sequences are LNHDA and SQIVND (reference sequence).

This clonotype was seen at least ten times. The V call is TRBV11-2, the J call TRBJ1-2, with D possibly matching TRBD1 (5 bases). The germline V gene has CDR1 SGHAT and CDR2 FQNNGV. The CDR3 totals 14 residues. The germline V and J ends were trimmed by 5 bases and 8 bases, with 18 bases remaining between them. The CDR3 protein is CASSLSRGLEGYTF. CDR3 DNA: TGTGCCAGCAGCCTAAGCCGGGGACTTGAAGGCTACACCTTC.

V gene TRBV20-1 combines with J gene TRBJ2-2; 9 bases are a match to TRBD2. Germline trimming cut 3 bases from V and 7 bases from J; bases unmatched to any gene: 6. The CDR3 extends over 14 amino acids. The germline gives CDR1 DFQATT, CDR2 SNEGSKA (reference sequence). CDR3 protein: CSASPAGGLGELFF. The CDR3, as DNA: TGCAGTGCTAGCCCAGCGGGAGGTCTCGGGGAGCTGTTTTTT.

This clonotype was recorded at least ten times. J is TRBJ1-1 and V is TRBV20-1, with D perhaps TRBD1 (5 bases). Germline CDR1 DFQATT, CDR2 SNEGSKA (reference sequence). There are 16 residues in the CDR3. The V end lost 5 bases, the J end lost 5 bases, and 24 bases lay between the germline ends. Written as DNA, the CDR3 is TGCAGTGCTCTTGGGTCCCGGACCTCGAGGGGAACTGAAGCTTTCTTT. The encoded protein is CSALGSRTSRGTEAFF.

This chain joins TRBV19 and TRBJ1-5; tentative D call: TRBD1 (5 bases). V was pared by 9 bases and J by 1 base, with 13 bases between. The CDR3 runs 14 residues. Germline V gene data show CDR1 as LNHDA and CDR2 as SQIVND (reference sequence). CDR3 residues: CASRRRDSNQPQHF. CDR3 DNA sequence: TGTGCCAGCCGACGTCGGGACAGCAATCAGCCCCAGCATTTT.

In its sample, this clonotype was seen many times. CDR3 DNA: TGTGCCAGCAGTTACTCGTTCCAGGGCTACGGCTACACCTTC. This translates into CASSYSFQGYGYTF. This chain connects TRBV6-5 to TRBJ1-2; weak D call: TRBD1 (5 bases). Per germline, CDR1 MNHEY and CDR2 SVGAGI. V was pared by 0 bases and J by 8 bases, with 13 bases between. The CDR3 runs to 14 residues.

This clonotype was seen a few times. This rearrangement joins TRBV7-2 to TRBJ1-1; D is uncertain. Per germline, CDR1 SGHTA and CDR2 FQGNSA. Trimming removed 4 bases from V and 4 bases from J, with 16 bases in between. This CDR3 region has 15 residues. The CDR3 DNA reads as TGTGCCAGCAGCTCGGACCTGGCTCGGGTCACTGAAGCTTTCTTT. Translating gives CASSSDLARVTEAFF.

This clonotype was found a few times. V gene TRBV7-2 combines with J gene TRBJ1-3, with D hard to call. Germline-derived CDR1 and CDR2 are SGHTA and FQGNSA. The CDR3 extends over 14 amino acids. Trimming removed 5 bases from V and 0 bases from J, with 8 bases in between. CDR3 nucleotide sequence: TGTGCCAGCAGCCCTTACAACTCTGGAAACACCATATATTTT. Protein: CASSPYNSGNTIYF. Based on the CDR3 plus reference TRBV7-2 and TRBJ1-3, the full variable domain is GAGVSQSPSNKVTEKGKDVELRCDPISGHTALYWYRQSLGQGLEFLIYFQGNSAPDKSGLPSDRFSAERTGGSVSTLTIQRTQQEDSAVYLCASSPYNSGNTIYFGEGSWLTVV.

The chain joins TRBV6-1 to TRBJ1-5, with a weak D call TRBD1 (5 bases). This CDR3 comprises 16 residues. V was trimmed by 6 bases and J by 0 bases, leaving 15 bases between them. CDR1 is MNHNS and CDR2 is SASEGT in the germline V gene. In nucleotides, the CDR3 is TGTGCCAGCAGGGAGGACACCACGCTTAGCAATCAGCCCCAGCATTTT. Its translation is CASREDTTLSNQPQHF.

This clonotype was counted only a few times. The chain combines TRBV7-9 with TRBJ1-4, with D uncertain. This CDR3 is built from 17 residues. Looked up from germline, CDR1 is SEHNR and CDR2 is FQNEAQ (reference sequence). Between the trimmed V and J ends, which lost 5 bases and 2 bases, there was a span of 18 bases. The CDR3 DNA is TGTGCCAGCAGCCCCCGGGCCACCTCCGCCACTAATGAAAAACTGTTTTTT. Encoded protein: CASSPRATSATNEKLFF.

The chain couples TRBV19 to TRBJ1-1; TRBD1 might be the D (5 bases). This CDR3 has 13 residues. CDR1 is LNHDA, CDR2 SQIVND, per germline (reference sequence). V was shortened by 6 bases and J by 1 base, with 9 bases between the two germline ends. CDR3 amino acids: CASRGTWNTEAFF. CDR3 nucleotide sequence: TGTGCCAGTAGAGGGACCTGGAACACTGAAGCTTTCTTT.

Worth noting for this clonotype: The CDR3 end shows no conserved phenylalanine or tryptophan, and so a read error is likely. The chain recombines TRBV29-1 with TRBJ1-1, with D maybe TRBD1 (5 bases). Germline CDR1 reads SQVTM; CDR2 reads ANQGSEA. CDR3 size: 13 residues. V lost 0 bases, J lost 4 bases, and 9 bases lay in between. CDR3: CSVEEVGTTEAFS. CDR3 nucleotide sequence: TGCAGCGTTGAAGAGGTAGGGACCACTGAAGCTTTCTCT.

V gene TRBV10-3 combines with J gene TRBJ2-2, with TRBD2 identical over 7 bases. CDR1 and CDR2 (germline): ENHRY, SYGVKD. V trimming: 10 bases; J trimming: 3 bases; junction bases outside the gene matches: 14. CDR3 length: 16 residues. CDR3 bases: TGTGCCAGCAAAATATCGGTTCTAGCGGACACCGGGGAGCTGTTTTTT. It is translated as CASKISVLADTGELFF.

This clonotype occurred many times. The chain is built from TRBV28 and TRBJ1-5, with D unclear. The CDR3 runs to 14 residues. Deletions cut 1 base from V and 5 bases from J, with 9 bases between. The germline V gene has CDR1 MDHEN and CDR2 SYDVKM. The CDR3 DNA sequence: TGTGCCAGCAGTTTATTTCCGGGGTATCAGCCCCAGCATTTT. Protein product: CASSLFPGYQPQHF.

This clonotype was observed many times. V and J are TRBV12-3 or TRBV12-4 and TRBJ1-5; D remains unclear. Trimming cost V 3 bases and J 2 bases, with 8 bases left between them. There are 14 residues in the CDR3. As DNA, the CDR3 is TGTGCCAGCAGTTTCCGGGAGGGCAATCAGCCCCAGCATTTT. Amino acid sequence: CASSFREGNQPQHF.

The table lists this clonotype with a count of one. This chain connects TRBV12-3 or TRBV12-4 to TRBJ1-5; D gene unclear. This CDR3 has 15 amino acids. Trimming removed 5 bases at V and 0 bases at J, with 11 bases between. The CDR3 here is CASSGPEYSNQPQHF. The CDR3 region has the DNA TGTGCCAGCAGTGGCCCGGAATATAGCAATCAGCCCCAGCATTTT.

This chain connects TRBV20-1 to TRBJ1-1; maybe TRBD1 (5 bases). V was clipped by 3 bases and J by 3 bases, with 17 bases between them. CDR1 and CDR2 from the germline V gene are DFQATT and SNEGSKA (reference sequence). The CDR3 spans 15 residues. CDR3 loop: CSASGAGLYDTEAFF. The CDR3 DNA reads as TGCAGTGCTAGTGGGGCAGGGCTGTATGACACTGAAGCTTTCTTT.

The J gene is TRBJ1-1, the V gene TRBV6-1; D ambiguous. Germline CDR1 is MNHNS and CDR2 is SASEGT. The ends were cut back, 6 bases at V and 1 base at J, with 12 bases in the middle. The length of the CDR3 is 14 residues. In DNA form, the CDR3 reads TGTGCCAGCAGGAGAGGAGTGGGGAACACTGAAGCTTTCTTT. The encoded protein is CASRRGVGNTEAFF.

This clonotype was observed a handful of times. The chain joins TRBV2 to TRBJ1-2, with D possibly TRBD1 on 5 matching bases. Germline assignment: CDR1 SNHLY and CDR2 FYNNEI. Trimming pared 0 bases from V and 6 bases from J, leaving 14 bases between. The CDR3 is 15 residues long. The CDR3 here is CASSEALTGTHGYTF. DNA for the CDR3: TGTGCCAGCAGTGAAGCGCTTACGGGGACCCATGGCTACACCTTC. Based on the CDR3 plus reference TRBV2 and TRBJ1-2, the full variable domain is EPEVTQTPSHQVTQMGQEVILRCVPISNHLYFYWYRQILGQKVEFLVSFYNNEISEKSEIFDDQFSVERPDGSNFTLKIRSTKLEDSAMYFCASSEALTGTHGYTFGSGTRLTVV.

This clonotype has just a few counts. The chain links TRBV30 to TRBJ1-1; D is undetermined. Looked up from germline, CDR1 is GTSNPN and CDR2 is SVGIG (reference sequence). The CDR3 extends over 13 amino acids. V dropped 0 bases and J dropped 0 bases, with 5 bases sitting between them. CDR3 residues: CAWSVAVNTEAFF. As DNA, the CDR3 is TGTGCCTGGAGTGTAGCTGTGAACACTGAAGCTTTCTTT.